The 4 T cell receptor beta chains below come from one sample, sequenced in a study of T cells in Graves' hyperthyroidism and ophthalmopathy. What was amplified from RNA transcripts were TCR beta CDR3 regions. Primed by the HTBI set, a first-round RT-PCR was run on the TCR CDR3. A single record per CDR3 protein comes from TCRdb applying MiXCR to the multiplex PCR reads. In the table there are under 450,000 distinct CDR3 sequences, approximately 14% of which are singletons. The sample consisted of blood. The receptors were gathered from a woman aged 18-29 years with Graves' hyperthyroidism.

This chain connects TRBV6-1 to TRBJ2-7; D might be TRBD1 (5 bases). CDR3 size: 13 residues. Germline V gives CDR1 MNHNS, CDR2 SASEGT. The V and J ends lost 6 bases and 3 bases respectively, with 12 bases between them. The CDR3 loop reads CASRDTKVYEQYF. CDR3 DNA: TGTGCCAGCAGGGACACGAAAGTCTACGAGCAGTACTTC.

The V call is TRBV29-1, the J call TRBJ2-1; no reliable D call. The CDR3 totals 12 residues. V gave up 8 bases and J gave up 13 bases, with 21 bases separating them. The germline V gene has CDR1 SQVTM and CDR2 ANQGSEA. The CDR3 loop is CSILTARPPQFF. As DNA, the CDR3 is TGCAGCATTCTGACGGCTCGGCCTCCTCAGTTCTTC.

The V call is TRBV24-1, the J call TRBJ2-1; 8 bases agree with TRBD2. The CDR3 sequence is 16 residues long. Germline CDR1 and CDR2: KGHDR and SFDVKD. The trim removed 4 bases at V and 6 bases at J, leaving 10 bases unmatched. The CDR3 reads CATSDASGSRVNEQFF. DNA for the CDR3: TGTGCCACCAGTGACGCCAGCGGGAGCCGAGTCAATGAGCAGTTCTTC.

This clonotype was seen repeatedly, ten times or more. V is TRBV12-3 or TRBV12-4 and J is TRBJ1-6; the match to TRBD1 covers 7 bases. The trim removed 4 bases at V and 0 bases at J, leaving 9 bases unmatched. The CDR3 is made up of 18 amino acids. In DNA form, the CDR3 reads TGTGCCAGCAGTTGGGGCGGACAGGTCAACTCCTATAATTCACCCCTCCACTTT. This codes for CASSWGGQVNSYNSPLHF.